The present T cell receptor beta chain was sequenced within a study of CD8 T cells in ankylosing spondylitis. Study conclusions and caveats: In ankylosing spondylitis patients, matched synovial fluid reportedly showed significant enrichment of disease-linked clones. A subset of motif variants has previously been described in the synovial fluid and blood of reactive arthritis.

About this clonotype: Its antigen is not known.

As the method for making TCR beta libraries, quantitative 5'-RACE with molecular barcodes was used. TCRdb re-analysed the 5' RACE reads in MiXCR, keeping a single row per CDR3 protein. Of roughly 260,000 distinct CDR3 sequences detected, over 15% appear once; the ten largest clones hold roughly 7.3%. V gave up 1 base and J gave up 2 bases, with 10 bases separating them. This CDR3 spans 15 amino acids. CDR1 is LGHDT, CDR2 YNNKEL, per germline (reference sequence). This receptor was identified in a male donor with ankylosing spondylitis or in good health (not recorded which). The chain couples TRBV3-1 to TRBJ2-3; tentative D call: TRBD1 (5 bases). Sequenced input: blood, either unsorted or a sorted T cell fraction (not recorded which). The CDR3: CASSQVRGDTDTQYF. The CDR3 DNA reads as TGTGCCAGCAGCCAAGTAAGGGGCGACACAGATACGCAGTATTTT.